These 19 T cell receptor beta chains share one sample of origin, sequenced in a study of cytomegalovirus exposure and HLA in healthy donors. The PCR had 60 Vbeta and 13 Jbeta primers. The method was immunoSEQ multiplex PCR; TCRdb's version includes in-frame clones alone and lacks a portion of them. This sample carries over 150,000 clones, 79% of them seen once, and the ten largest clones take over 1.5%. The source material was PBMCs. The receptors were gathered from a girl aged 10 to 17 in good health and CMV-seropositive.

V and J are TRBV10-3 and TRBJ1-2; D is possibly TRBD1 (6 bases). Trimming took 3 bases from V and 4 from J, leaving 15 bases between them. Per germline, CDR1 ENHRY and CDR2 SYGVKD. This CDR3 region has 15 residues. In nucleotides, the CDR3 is TGTGCCATCAGTGACCGCTCCGGGACAACCTATGGCTACACCTTC. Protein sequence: CAISDRSGTTYGYTF.

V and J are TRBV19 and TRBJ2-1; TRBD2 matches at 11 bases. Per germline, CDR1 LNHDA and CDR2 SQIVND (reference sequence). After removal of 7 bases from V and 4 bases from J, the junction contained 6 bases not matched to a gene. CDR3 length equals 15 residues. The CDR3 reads CASKSTSGDYNEQFF. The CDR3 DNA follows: TGTGCCAGTAAATCGACTAGCGGGGATTACAATGAGCAGTTCTTC. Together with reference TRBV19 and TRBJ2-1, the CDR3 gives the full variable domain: DGGITQSPKYLFRKEGQNVTLSCEQNLNHDAMYWYRQDPGQGLRLIYYSQIVNDFQKGDIAEGYSVSREKKESFPLTVTSAQKNPTAFYLCASKSTSGDYNEQFFGPGTRLTVL.

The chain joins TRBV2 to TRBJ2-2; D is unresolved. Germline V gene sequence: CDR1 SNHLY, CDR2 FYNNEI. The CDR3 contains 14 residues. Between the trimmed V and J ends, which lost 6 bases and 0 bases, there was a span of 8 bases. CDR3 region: CASSLYSNTGELFF. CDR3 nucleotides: TGTGCCAGCAGCTTATACTCGAACACCGGGGAGCTGTTTTTT. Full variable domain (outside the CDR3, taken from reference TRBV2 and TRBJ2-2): EPEVTQTPSHQVTQMGQEVILRCVPISNHLYFYWYRQILGQKVEFLVSFYNNEISEKSEIFDDQFSVERPDGSNFTLKIRSTKLEDSAMYFCASSLYSNTGELFFGEGSRLTVL.

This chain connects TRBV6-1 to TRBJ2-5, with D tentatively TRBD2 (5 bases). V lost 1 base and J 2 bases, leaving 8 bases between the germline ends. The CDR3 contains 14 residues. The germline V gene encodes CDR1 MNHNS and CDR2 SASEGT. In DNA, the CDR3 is TGTGCCAGCAGTGAAGTGCGGAGGCAAGAGACCCAGTACTTC. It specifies CASSEVRRQETQYF.

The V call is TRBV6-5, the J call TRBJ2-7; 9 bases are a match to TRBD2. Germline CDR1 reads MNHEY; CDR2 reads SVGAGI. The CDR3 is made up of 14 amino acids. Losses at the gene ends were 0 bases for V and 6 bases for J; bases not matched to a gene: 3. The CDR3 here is CASSYSSGGREQYF. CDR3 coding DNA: TGTGCCAGCAGTTACTCGAGCGGGGGGCGCGAGCAGTACTTC.

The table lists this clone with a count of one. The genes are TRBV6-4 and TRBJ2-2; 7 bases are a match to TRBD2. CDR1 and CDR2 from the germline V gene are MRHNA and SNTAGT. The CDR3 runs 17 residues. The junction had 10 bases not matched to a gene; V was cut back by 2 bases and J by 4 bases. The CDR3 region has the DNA TGTGCCAGCAGTGACCTCGGGGGGAGAGGTCCCACCGGGGAGCTGTTTTTT. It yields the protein CASSDLGGRGPTGELFF.

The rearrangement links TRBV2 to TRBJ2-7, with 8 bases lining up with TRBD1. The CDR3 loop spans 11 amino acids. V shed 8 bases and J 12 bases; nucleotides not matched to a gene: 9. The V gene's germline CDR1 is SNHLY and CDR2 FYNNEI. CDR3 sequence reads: CASGDRGVSYF. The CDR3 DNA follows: TGTGCCAGCGGCGACAGGGGAGTTTCGTACTTC.

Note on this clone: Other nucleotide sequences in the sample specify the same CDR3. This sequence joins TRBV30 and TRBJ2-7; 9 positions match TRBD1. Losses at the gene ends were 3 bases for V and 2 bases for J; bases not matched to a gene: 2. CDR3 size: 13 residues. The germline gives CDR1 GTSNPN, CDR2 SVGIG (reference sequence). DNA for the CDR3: TGTGCCTGGAGACAGGGGGCCACCTACGAGCAGTACTTC. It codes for CAWRQGATYEQYF. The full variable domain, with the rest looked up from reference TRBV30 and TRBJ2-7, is SQTIHQWPATLVQPVGSPLSLECTVEGTSNPNLYWYRQAAGRGLQLLFYSVGIGQISSEVPQNLSASRPQDRQFILSSKKLLLSDSGFYLCAWRQGATYEQYFGPGTRLTVT.

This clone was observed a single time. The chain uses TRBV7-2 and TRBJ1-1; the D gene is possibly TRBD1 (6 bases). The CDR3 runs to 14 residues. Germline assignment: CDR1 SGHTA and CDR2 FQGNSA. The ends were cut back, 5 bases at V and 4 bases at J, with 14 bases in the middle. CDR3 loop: CASSPSGAVTEAFF. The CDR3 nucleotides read TGTGCCAGCAGCCCCTCAGGGGCGGTCACTGAAGCTTTCTTT.

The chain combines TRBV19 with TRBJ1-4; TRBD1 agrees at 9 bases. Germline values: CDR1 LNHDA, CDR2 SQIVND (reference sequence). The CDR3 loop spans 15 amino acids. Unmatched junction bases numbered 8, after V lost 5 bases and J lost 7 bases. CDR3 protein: CASSAQQGAAEKLFF. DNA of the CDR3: TGTGCCAGTAGTGCACAACAGGGGGCGGCTGAAAAACTGTTTTTT.

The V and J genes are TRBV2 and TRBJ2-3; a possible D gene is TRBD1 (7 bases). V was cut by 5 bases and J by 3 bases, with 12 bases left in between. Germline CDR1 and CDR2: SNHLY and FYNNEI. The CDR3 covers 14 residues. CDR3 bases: TGTGCCAGCAGTCCGCAGGGGGGTACAGATACGCAGTATTTT. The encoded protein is CASSPQGGTDTQYF.

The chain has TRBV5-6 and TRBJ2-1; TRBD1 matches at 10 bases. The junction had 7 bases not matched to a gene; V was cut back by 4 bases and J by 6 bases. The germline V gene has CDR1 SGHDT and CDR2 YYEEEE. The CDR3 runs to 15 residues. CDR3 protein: CASSASGTGVNEQFF. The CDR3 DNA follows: TGTGCCAGCAGCGCTTCCGGGACAGGGGTCAATGAGCAGTTCTTC.

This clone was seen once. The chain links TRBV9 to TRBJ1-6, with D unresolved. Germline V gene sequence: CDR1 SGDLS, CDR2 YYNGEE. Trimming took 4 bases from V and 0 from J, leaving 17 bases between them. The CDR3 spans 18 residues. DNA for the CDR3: TGTGCCAGCAGCTTGCGGGGAGCCCCCAGCTCCTATAATTCACCCCTCCACTTT. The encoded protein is CASSLRGAPSSYNSPLHF. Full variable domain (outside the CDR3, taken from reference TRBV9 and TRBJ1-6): DSGVTQTPKHLITATGQRVTLRCSPRSGDLSVYWYQQSLDQGLQFLIQYYNGEERAKGNILERFSAQQFPDLHSELNLSSLELGDSALYFCASSLRGAPSSYNSPLHFGNGTRLTVT.

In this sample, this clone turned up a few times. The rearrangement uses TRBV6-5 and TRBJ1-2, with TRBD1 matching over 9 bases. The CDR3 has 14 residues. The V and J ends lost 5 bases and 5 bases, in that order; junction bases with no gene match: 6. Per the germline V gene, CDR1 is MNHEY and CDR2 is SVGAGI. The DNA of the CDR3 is TGTGCCAGCAGTAGCGGACAGGGGAGGTATGGCTACACCTTC. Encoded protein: CASSSGQGRYGYTF.

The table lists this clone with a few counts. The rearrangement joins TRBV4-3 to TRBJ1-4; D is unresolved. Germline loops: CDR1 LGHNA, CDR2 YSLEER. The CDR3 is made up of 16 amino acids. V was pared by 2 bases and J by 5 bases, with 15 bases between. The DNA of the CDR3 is TGCGCCAGCAGCCAAACCCTGAAGAGGGTGAATGAAAAACTGTTTTTT. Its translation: CASSQTLKRVNEKLFF.

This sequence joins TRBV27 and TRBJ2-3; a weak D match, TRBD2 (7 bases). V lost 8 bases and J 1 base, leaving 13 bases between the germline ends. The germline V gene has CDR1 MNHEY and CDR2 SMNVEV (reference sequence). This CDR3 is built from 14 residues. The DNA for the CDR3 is TGTGCCAGCGGGTGGGGGGGCGGCACAGATACGCAGTATTTT. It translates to CASGWGGGTDTQYF.

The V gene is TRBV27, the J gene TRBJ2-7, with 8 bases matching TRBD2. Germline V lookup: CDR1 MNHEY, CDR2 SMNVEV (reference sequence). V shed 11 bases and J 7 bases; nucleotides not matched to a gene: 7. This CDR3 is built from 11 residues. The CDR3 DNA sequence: TGTGCCTCGGCGGGGGGTCGAGAGCAGTACTTC. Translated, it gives CASAGGREQYF.

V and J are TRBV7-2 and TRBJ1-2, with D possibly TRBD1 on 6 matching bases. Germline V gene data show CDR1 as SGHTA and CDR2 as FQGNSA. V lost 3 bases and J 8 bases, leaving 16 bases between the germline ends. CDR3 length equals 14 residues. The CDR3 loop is CASSFWGHQLGYTF. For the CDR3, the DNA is TGTGCCAGCAGCTTTTGGGGACATCAATTGGGCTACACCTTC.

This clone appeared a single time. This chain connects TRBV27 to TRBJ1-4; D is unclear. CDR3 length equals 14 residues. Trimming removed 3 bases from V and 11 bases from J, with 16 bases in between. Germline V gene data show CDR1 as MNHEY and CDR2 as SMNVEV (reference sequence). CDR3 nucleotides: TGTGCCAGCAGTTTCGACAAGGTCCCCAGGAAACTGTTTTTT. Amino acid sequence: CASSFDKVPRKLFF.